Presented here are 10 T cell receptor beta chains from one specimen sequenced in a study of regulatory T cells in long-lasting Graves disease. Construction of TCR beta libraries relied on iRepertoire HTBI primers and on Arm-PCR targeting CDR3 regions. TCRdb called the multiplex PCR reads again in MiXCR, with one record for every CDR3 protein. This table holds fewer than 650,000 distinct CDR3 sequences, around 17% found once. Indicated time point: newly diagnosed GD, antithyroid drugs for less than 3 months. Preparation of the TCR library used RNA extracted from PBMCs. The data also belong to a second study, concerning T cells in Graves' hyperthyroidism and ophthalmopathy.

The sequencing used peripheral blood mononuclear cells (PBMCs), collected at new diagnosis, from a patient treated with antithyroid drugs. All receptors derive from a woman aged 25 to 45 with Graves disease.

This clonotype was counted many times. This sequence joins TRBV28 and TRBJ2-7, with 7 bases lining up with TRBD2. The germline V gene encodes CDR1 MDHEN and CDR2 SYDVKM. The CDR3 is 15 residues long. The junction had 9 bases not matched to a gene; V was cut back by 3 bases and J by 4 bases. The CDR3 nucleotides are TGTGCCAGCAGTTTCGGCGGGAGCCGGCAATACGAGCAGTACTTC. Its protein is CASSFGGSRQYEQYF.

Ten or more counts support this clonotype. The gene calls are TRBV7-9 and TRBJ2-2; D not resolved. The V gene's germline CDR1 is SEHNR and CDR2 FQNEAQ (reference sequence). The V gene lost 5 bases and the J gene lost 6 bases, with 22 bases spanning the gap. This CDR3 comprises 17 residues. This CDR3 reads CASSPGRYGSEAGELFF. In DNA, the CDR3 is TGTGCCAGCAGCCCTGGTCGGTACGGATCCGAGGCCGGGGAGCTGTTTTTT. Full variable domain (rest looked up from reference TRBV7-9 and TRBJ2-2): DTGVSQNPRHKITKRGQNVTFRCDPISEHNRLYWYRQTLGQGPEFLTYFQNEAQLEKSRLLSDRFSAERPKGSFSTLEIQRTEQGDSAMYLCASSPGRYGSEAGELFFGEGSRLTVL.

Comment on this clonotype: A much bigger clone sits one base away, suggesting this may be a read error. The chain couples TRBV11-2 to TRBJ2-7; 9 bases line up with TRBD1. Germline V lookup: CDR1 SGHAT, CDR2 FQNNGV. CDR3 length: 17 amino acids. Here the CDR3 DNA reads TGTGCCAGCAGCCCACCGGGACAGGGCGTCATGGACTACGAGCGGTACTTC. It encodes CASSPPGQGVMDYERYF.

The CDR3 loop reads CSATGASNYGYTF. The CDR3 DNA follows: TGCAGTGCTACAGGGGCTTCTAACTATGGCTACACCTTC. The V and J genes are TRBV20-1 and TRBJ1-2; possibly TRBD1 for D (6 bases). V was pared by 4 bases and J by 0 bases, with 9 bases between. Looked up from germline, CDR1 is DFQATT and CDR2 is SNEGSKA (reference sequence). This CDR3 has 13 amino acids.

In this sample, this clonotype turned up many times. The V call is TRBV7-2, the J call TRBJ2-2; TRBD1 is a possible D gene (6 bases). V gave up 5 bases and J gave up 0 bases, with 13 bases separating them. The germline V gene encodes CDR1 SGHTA and CDR2 FQGNSA. The CDR3 runs 16 residues. Written as DNA, the CDR3 is TGTGCCAGCAGCCTCAGACAGGCATCGAACACCGGGGAGCTGTTTTTT. Protein product: CASSLRQASNTGELFF.

There are many counts of this clonotype. This chain connects TRBV2 to TRBJ2-5; D is perhaps TRBD2 (6 bases). This CDR3 is built from 13 residues. Trimming took off 5 bases at V and 2 bases at J, with 9 bases between the two ends. Germline V lookup: CDR1 SNHLY, CDR2 FYNNEI. The CDR3 sequence is CASSWEVQETQYF. Here the CDR3 DNA reads TGTGCCAGCAGTTGGGAGGTACAAGAGACCCAGTACTTC. Complete variable domain (other parts from reference TRBV2 and TRBJ2-5): EPEVTQTPSHQVTQMGQEVILRCVPISNHLYFYWYRQILGQKVEFLVSFYNNEISEKSEIFDDQFSVERPDGSNFTLKIRSTKLEDSAMYFCASSWEVQETQYFGPGTRLLVL.

This clonotype was detected ten times or more. Here the CDR3 reads CAWSRGTPNTGELFF. The CDR3, as DNA: TGTGCCTGGAGTCGGGGTACCCCAAACACCGGGGAGCTGTTTTTT. The chain has TRBV30 and TRBJ2-2; TRBD2 is a possible D gene (5 bases). CDR1 GTSNPN and CDR2 SVGIG come from the germline V gene (reference sequence). V was pared by 2 bases and J by 2 bases, with 12 bases between. CDR3 length equals 15 residues.

This clonotype has at least ten counts. The gene calls are TRBV20-1 and TRBJ1-5; D is unresolved. Germline CDR1 is DFQATT and CDR2 is SNEGSKA (reference sequence). Trimming cost V 6 bases and J 4 bases, with 10 bases left between them. The CDR3 covers 12 residues. The CDR3 DNA is TGCAGTGCCCTCGGTGGAAATCAGCCCCAGCATTTT. This encodes CSALGGNQPQHF.

At least ten counts were recorded for this clonotype. The V gene is TRBV2, the J gene TRBJ1-2; D is unresolved. V lost 1 base and J lost 8, with 17 bases in between. CDR3 length: 15 residues. Germline CDR1 and CDR2: SNHLY and FYNNEI. The CDR3 nucleotides read TGTGCCAGCAGTGAAGACTTGGTAGAGAGTCTCGGCTACACCTTC. Translating it yields CASSEDLVESLGYTF.

There are a few counts of this clonotype. The V and J genes are TRBV7-9 and TRBJ1-1; the match to TRBD1 covers 10 bases. V shed 7 bases and J 0 bases; nucleotides not matched to a gene: 5. Per germline, CDR1 SEHNR and CDR2 FQNEAQ (reference sequence). This CDR3 contains 15 residues. The CDR3 is CASILGTGVNTEAFF. CDR3 nucleotide sequence: TGTGCCAGCATCCTCGGGACAGGGGTGAACACTGAAGCTTTCTTT.